These T cell receptor beta chains were read from a single sample in a study of breast tumors, draining lymph nodes, adjacent tissues. In TCRdb, the multiplex PCR reads were re-called with MiXCR into one record per CDR3 protein. Found here are approximately 210,000 distinct CDR3 sequences, 30% to 35% of them singletons; the top ten hold approximately 3.3%. Sample: axillary lymph node tissue. The receptors here all came from a female donor with breast cancer. Some clones in this sample may be carry-over from other donors' samples. The CDR3 runs from the conserved cysteine through the conserved F or W. The D gene is left open where the match is weak. Clone size appears in some rows only: once, few, many, or a class for an expanded clone.

TRBJ2-7,-,TRBV20-1,many,TGCAGTGCTAGAGCGGTCTCGCTCTCCTACGAGCAGTACTTC,CSARAVSLSYEQYF
TRBJ2-7,-,TRBV7-2,many,TGTGCCAGCAGCTTAGGATCGGGGCCCTATACCAAGCAGTACTTC,CASSLGSGPYTKQYF
TRBJ2-2,TRBD2,TRBV5-4,-,TGTGCCAGCAGCTGGGGGGGAGGGAACACCGGGGAGCTGTTTTTT,CASSWGGGNTGELFF
TRBJ1-5,-,TRBV2,-,TGTGCCAGCAGGGGGACTAGCGGGGGCTACGAGCATTTT,CASRGTSGGYEHF
TRBJ2-5,TRBD2,TRBV20-1,few,TGCAGTGCCGAGGGAGGGAGGGAGACCCAGTACTTC,CSAEGGRETQYF
TRBJ2-7,-,TRBV7-6,many,TGTGCCAGCAGCCACCACAACTCCTACGAGCAGTACTTC,CASSHHNSYEQYF
TRBJ2-3,-,TRBV7-3,-,TGTGCCAGCAGCTTAGCTTGGGGTCGGAATGAGCAGTATTTT,CASSLAWGRNEQYF
TRBJ1-2,-,TRBV6-1,few,TGTGCCAGCACTACGACAGGCCGGGCAACCTTC,CASTTTGRATF
TRBJ2-2,TRBD1,TRBV12-3/TRBV12-4,many,TGTGCCAGCGGATACAGGGGGTCCGGGGAGCTGTTTTTT,CASGYRGSGELFF
TRBJ2-5,-,TRBV19,once,TGTGCCCGTAGGACCGGGACGGGACAAGAGACCCAGTACTTC,CARRTGTGQETQYF
TRBJ2-4,TRBD2,TRBV30,few,TGTGCCTGGAGTGTACTGGTCGGGAGGGCGGAAAACATTCAGTACTTC,CAWSVLVGRAENIQYF
TRBJ1-2,-,TRBV5-1,many,TGCGCCAGCAGCTGGAGGGGGGGGACGGGACCGGGCACCTTC,CASSWRGGTGPGTF
TRBJ2-3,-,TRBV25-1,many,TGTGCCAGCAGTGAATCCGGGGGGCCAACAGATACGCAGTATTTT,CASSESGGPTDTQYF
TRBJ2-1,TRBD2,TRBV7-9,-,TGTGCCAGCAGCAAGGACGGACTAGCGGGGTACAATGAGCAGTTCTTC,CASSKDGLAGYNEQFF
TRBJ2-7,-,TRBV7-9,many,TGTGCCAGCAGCCCGGCAGGGGCCTCCTACGAGCAGTACTTC,CASSPAGASYEQYF
TRBJ2-2,-,TRBV9,-,TGTGCCAGCAGCTTAGCGGTGGCAGGGTTTGGGGAGCTGTTTTTT,CASSLAVAGFGELFF
TRBJ2-1,-,TRBV6-4,few,TGTGCCAGCAGTCACGAGGGGGGGGCGAATGAGCAGTTCTTC,CASSHEGGANEQFF
TRBJ1-4,TRBD1,TRBV4-3,many,TGCGCCAGCAGCCAAGGGACAGGGACTGGGGAAAAACTGTTTTTT,CASSQGTGTGEKLFF
TRBJ2-3,-,TRBV24-1,many,TGTGCCACCAGTGCTACGGGACTTTCCGGCACAGATACGCAGTATTTT,CATSATGLSGTDTQYF
TRBJ1-2,-,TRBV12-3/TRBV12-4,many,TGTGCCAGCAGTCCACAAACTATGAGCTACACCTTC,CASSPQTMSYTF
TRBJ2-1,TRBD2,TRBV7-2,-,TGTGCCAGCAGCCCGGGACTAGTCAATTACAATGAGCAGTTCTTC,CASSPGLVNYNEQFF
TRBJ1-2,-,TRBV2,many,TGTGCCAGCAGCGAGACAATTTTCTATGGCTACACCTTC,CASSETIFYGYTF
TRBJ1-5,TRBD1,TRBV25-1,-,TGTGCCAGCAGTGAATATATTCAGCAGTGCCACCGCGGACAGGCAAGCAATCAGCCCCAGCATTTT,CASSEYIQQCHRGQASNQPQHF
TRBJ2-1,TRBD2,TRBV2,many,TGTGCCAGCAAGCCCTTAACCGGGACTAGCGGGAGAAGGTCCTACAATGAGCAGTTCTTC,CASKPLTGTSGRRSYNEQFF
TRBJ2-5,-,TRBV25-1,-,TGTGCCAGCAGTGAATATAGAGGGACTTCGGCGTCAGAGACCCAGTACTTC,CASSEYRGTSASETQYF
TRBJ1-5,-,TRBV18,many,TGTGCCAGCTCAAGGGACCCAAATCAGCCCCAGCATTTT,CASSRDPNQPQHF
TRBJ1-4,-,TRBV27,-,TGTGCCAGTTGCCCTGATCCGGTATTTGAAAAACTGTTTTTT,CASCPDPVFEKLFF
TRBJ2-6,-,TRBV6-4,once,TGTGCCAGCAGTGATCGTCGGACCGGGGCCAACGTCCTGACTTTC,CASSDRRTGANVLTF
TRBJ2-3,TRBD2,TRBV7-2,many,TGTGCCAGCAGCTTAACGGGGGGGCCAACAGATACGCAGTATTTT,CASSLTGGPTDTQYF
TRBJ1-2,-,TRBV7-9,-,TGTGTCAGCAGCTTGAGAGGGATTGATGGCTACACCTTC,CVSSLRGIDGYTF
TRBJ2-1,TRBD2,TRBV19,few,TGTGCCAGTAGTCCGGGACTAGCGGGAGCCACTTACAATGAGCAGTTCTTC,CASSPGLAGATYNEQFF
TRBJ1-6,-,TRBV10-3,many,TGTGCCATCAGTGAGGACAGTTATAATTCACCCCTCCACTTT,CAISEDSYNSPLHF
TRBJ2-3,TRBD2,TRBV3-1,-,TGTGCCAGCAGCACGAGATCCCTAGCGGGAGTGGATACGCAGTATTTT,CASSTRSLAGVDTQYF
TRBJ1-4,-,TRBV9,many,TGTGCCAGCAGCGTAGGACAGGTGTTCAATGAAAAACTGTTTTTT,CASSVGQVFNEKLFF
TRBJ2-5,TRBD2,TRBV7-2,many,TGTGCCAGCAGACTGAATAGCGGGGGGGGCGGAGAGACCCAGTACTTC,CASRLNSGGGGETQYF
TRBJ1-6,TRBD1,TRBV19,-,TGTGCCAGTTGCCGGGACAGGGGGCTTGGTTCACCCCTCCACTTT,CASCRDRGLGSPLHF
TRBJ2-5,-,TRBV3-1,few,TGTGCCAGCAGCCAAGGGGGGTCTCAAGAGACCCAGTACTTC,CASSQGGSQETQYF
TRBJ2-3,TRBD2,TRBV28,-,TGTGCCAGCAGCCCGAGCGGGAGGGCCCGAGATACGCAGTATTTT,CASSPSGRARDTQYF
TRBJ2-3,TRBD1,TRBV19,many,TGTGCCAGTAGTCTAGGACAGGGAGGACCAGATACGCAGTATTTT,CASSLGQGGPDTQYF
TRBJ1-1,-,TRBV20-1,-,TGCAGTGCTAGGGTTTCAGGGGAGTGGAGAACTGAAGCTTTCTTT,CSARVSGEWRTEAFF
TRBJ1-1,-,TRBV7-9,-,TGTGCCAGCAGCTTGGGGTTGGCCTCTACTGAAGCTTTCTTT,CASSLGLASTEAFF
TRBJ2-7,TRBD2,TRBV11-2,many,TGTGCCAGCAGCTTCGGGGGGACTACCTACGAGCAGTACTTC,CASSFGGTTYEQYF
TRBJ1-2,-,TRBV7-2,many,TGTGCCAGCAGCTTAACCAGGGTTGATGGCTACACCTTC,CASSLTRVDGYTF
TRBJ1-2,TRBD1,TRBV2,many,TGTGCCAGCAGGGACAGGGGGAAGGGTGGCTACACCTTC,CASRDRGKGGYTF
TRBJ2-3,-,TRBV7-8,many,TGTGCCAGCAGCTTAGAAGGGGCCGGCACAGATACGCAGTATTTT,CASSLEGAGTDTQYF
TRBJ1-5,TRBD1,TRBV2,many,TGTGCCAGCAGTAAGACAGGGGGCAGGCAGCCCCAGCATTTT,CASSKTGGRQPQHF
TRBJ2-2,-,TRBV30,few,TGTGCCTGGAGTGTATGGAGGGGATGGACCGGGGAGCTGTTTTTT,CAWSVWRGWTGELFF
TRBJ2-7,-,TRBV18,-,TGTGCCAGCTCACCAAAGACCGGCTTTTCCTACGAGCAGTACTTC,CASSPKTGFSYEQYF
TRBJ1-2,-,TRBV9,many,TGTGCCAGCAGCGTAGATAACAGTATTAACTATGGCTACACCTTC,CASSVDNSINYGYTF
TRBJ1-1,-,TRBV6-5,-,TGTGCCAGCAGTCGCCCAGACAGGACGGCTGAAGCTTTCTTT,CASSRPDRTAEAFF
TRBJ1-1,-,TRBV6-5,-,TGTGCCAGCAGCCGCCAGGGACGCGCTGAAGCTTTCTTT,CASSRQGRAEAFF
TRBJ1-2,-,TRBV2,-,TGTGCCAGCTGGATACAAAGACGCTATGGCTACACCTTC,CASWIQRRYGYTF
TRBJ2-5,TRBD1,TRBV5-1,-,TGCGCCAGCAGCGGGGGGACAGGGGGAGACACCCAGTACTTC,CASSGGTGGDTQYF
TRBJ2-6,-,TRBV5-5,-,TGTGCCAGCAGCGATCGAGGGGCCGGGGCCAACGTCCTGACTTTC,CASSDRGAGANVLTF
TRBJ2-7,-,TRBV2,many,TGTGCCAGCAGTGAGATACCGGGGGCGGGTTACGAGCAGTACTTC,CASSEIPGAGYEQYF